Listed here are 24 T cell receptor beta chains from one sample, sequenced in a study of blood T cell repertoires in COVID-19. Sequenced by immunoSEQ multiplex PCR; TCRdb stores in-frame clones only, minus some. The sample lists 250,000 to 350,000 clones; around 89% were seen once. Sequencing was done on a sample of PBMCs or T cells enriched from blood (not recorded which). The receptors originated from a woman aged 45-60 years who had recovered from COVID-19.

V and J are TRBV5-1 and TRBJ2-5; 8 bases are a match to TRBD2. Germline V gene lookup returns CDR1 SGHRS and CDR2 YFSETQ. The CDR3 runs 15 residues. The V and J ends lost 4 bases and 2 bases, in that order; junction bases with no gene match: 7. CDR3 DNA: TGCGCCAGCAGCCCCGGACTAGCTCATCAAGAGACCCAGTACTTC. Amino acid sequence: CASSPGLAHQETQYF.

The chain has TRBV19 and TRBJ1-4, with TRBD1 as a possible D gene (5 bases). The CDR3 covers 13 residues. Germline V lookup: CDR1 LNHDA, CDR2 SQIVND (reference sequence). Trimming stripped 2 bases from V and 7 bases from J, with 8 bases between. The CDR3 DNA reads as TGTGCCAGTAGTATACAGACAGTTGAAAAACTGTTTTTT. Encoded protein: CASSIQTVEKLFF.

The CDR3 loop reads CASSDDRGPYEQYF. The CDR3 region has the DNA TGTGCCAGCAGTGATGACAGGGGCCCCTACGAGCAGTACTTC. The chain is built from TRBV6-1 and TRBJ2-7, with TRBD1 identical over 8 bases. The CDR3 consists of 14 residues. CDR1 is MNHNS and CDR2 is SASEGT in the germline V gene. V was pared by 3 bases and J by 2 bases, with 3 bases of the junction left unmatched.

The CDR3 region has the DNA TGTGCCAGCTCACCAGGGCAGCGGGGCTACGAGCAGTACTTC. Protein sequence: CASSPGQRGYEQYF. V is TRBV18 and J is TRBJ2-7; TRBD2 aligns across 7 bases. The length of the CDR3 is 14 residues. V gave up 2 bases and J gave up 3 bases; unmatched junction bases: 4. Germline V lookup: CDR1 KGHSH, CDR2 LQKENI.

The chain has TRBV27 and TRBJ1-5; D might be TRBD1 (5 bases). This CDR3 region has 13 residues. V shed 6 bases and J shed 4 bases, with 10 bases lying between them. Germline assignment: CDR1 MNHEY and CDR2 SMNVEV (reference sequence). The CDR3 nucleotides are TGTGCCAGCAGCCGACAGACAAATCAGCCCCAGCATTTT. Translation gives CASSRQTNQPQHF.

This clone was observed a handful of times. V and J are TRBV28 and TRBJ1-2, with unresolved D. The CDR3 consists of 13 residues. V was pared by 6 bases and J by 5 bases, with 13 bases between. Germline CDR1 reads MDHEN; CDR2 reads SYDVKM. For the CDR3, the DNA is TGTGCCAGCAGCCATTACCAGAATTATGGCTACACCTTC. This translates into CASSHYQNYGYTF.

This clone was seen a single time. V is TRBV28 and J is TRBJ2-7, with TRBD2 identical over 13 bases. Losses at the gene ends were 6 bases for V and 4 bases for J; bases not matched to a gene: 6. The CDR3 totals 15 residues. Germline-derived CDR1 and CDR2 are MDHEN and SYDVKM. CDR3 amino acids: CASRTSGRPGYEQYF. The CDR3, as DNA: TGTGCCAGCAGGACTAGCGGGAGGCCAGGGTACGAGCAGTACTTC.

The V and J genes are TRBV19 and TRBJ1-1; D uncertain. This CDR3 is 16 amino acids long. The ends were cut back, 4 bases at V and 3 bases at J, with 18 bases in the middle. Germline CDR1 is LNHDA and CDR2 is SQIVND (reference sequence). CDR3 nucleotide sequence: TGTGCCAGTAGTACCCCACGGTGGGCCGTGTACACTGAAGCTTTCTTT. This sequence encodes CASSTPRWAVYTEAFF.

The CDR3 bases are TGTGCCTGGAGTGTCTTGGGCGGGAGGGCTAGCTATGAGCAGTTCTTC. Protein: CAWSVLGGRASYEQFF. V usage is TRBV30 and J usage is TRBJ2-1; 9 bases agree with TRBD2. This CDR3 has 16 amino acids. Germline loops: CDR1 GTSNPN, CDR2 SVGIG (reference sequence). Trimming at V came to 0 bases and at J to 8 bases, leaving 11 bases not matched to a gene.

The chain combines TRBV2 with TRBJ1-5, with 11 bases lining up with TRBD1. The CDR3 is made up of 15 amino acids. The germline V gene has CDR1 SNHLY and CDR2 FYNNEI. Unmatched junction bases numbered 7, after V lost 6 bases and J lost 6 bases. As DNA, the CDR3 is TGTGCCAGCAGCCTGCGGACAGGGGGCTTTCAGCCCCAGCATTTT. Translation gives CASSLRTGGFQPQHF.

The chain joins TRBV6-2 or TRBV6-3 to TRBJ1-1, with TRBD1 matching over 9 bases. This CDR3 spans 18 amino acids. Looked up from germline, CDR1 is MNHEY and CDR2 is SVGEGT. V was clipped by 2 bases and J by 3 bases; unmatched bases: 13. DNA for the CDR3: TGTGCCAGCAGTTACCTCGAGGACAGGGGTAATTTTGACACTGAAGCTTTCTTT. Its translation is CASSYLEDRGNFDTEAFF.

This chain joins TRBV30 and TRBJ1-2; D gene ambiguous. CDR1 GTSNPN and CDR2 SVGIG come from the germline V gene (reference sequence). The CDR3 loop spans 16 amino acids. V was shortened by 1 base and J by 4 bases, with 19 bases between the two germline ends. The CDR3 bases are TGTGCCTGGAGTGGTCAGACGGGAACTGGGGTCTATGGCTACACCTTC. It translates to CAWSGQTGTGVYGYTF.

The V gene is TRBV7-8, the J gene TRBJ1-2; TRBD1 might be the D (5 bases). The CDR3 totals 16 residues. V was cut by 5 bases and J by 3 bases, with 19 bases left in between. The V gene's germline CDR1 is SGHVS and CDR2 FQNEAQ. CDR3 sequence: CASSLSRVRGDYGYTF. The CDR3 DNA reads as TGTGCCAGCAGCCTCTCCCGGGTCCGGGGGGACTATGGCTACACCTTC.

This clone has a handful of counts. This CDR3 is CASSQVGTVREGVNEQFF. The CDR3 nucleotides are TGCGCCAGCAGCCAAGTTGGGACAGTTCGGGAGGGCGTCAATGAGCAGTTCTTC. The chain joins TRBV4-3 to TRBJ2-1, with a weak D call TRBD2 (8 bases). The germline V gene has CDR1 LGHNA and CDR2 YSLEER. The germline V and J ends were trimmed by 1 base and 6 bases, with 22 bases remaining between them. This CDR3 region has 18 residues.

The chain uses TRBV9 and TRBJ2-3; TRBD2 matches at 9 bases. The ends lost 0 bases at V and 8 bases at J; junction bases unmatched: 4. This CDR3 region has 14 residues. From germline, CDR1 is SGDLS and CDR2 YYNGEE. CDR3 residues: CASSVGLAAGTQYF. The CDR3 DNA reads as TGTGCCAGCAGCGTAGGACTAGCGGCGGGTACGCAGTATTTT.

In its sample, this clone was seen once. The V call is TRBV7-8, the J call TRBJ1-3; possibly TRBD1 for D (5 bases). CDR1 is SGHVS, CDR2 FQNEAQ, per germline. V was clipped by 4 bases and J by 1 base, with 8 bases between them. The CDR3 consists of 14 residues. Here the CDR3 DNA reads TGTGCCAGCAGCTCCAGGGCGTCTGGAAACACCATATATTTT. Its translation is CASSSRASGNTIYF.

This chain connects TRBV10-1 to TRBJ1-2; unclear D gene. With 0 bases removed from V and 6 bases from J, the gap between germline ends came to 20 bases. Germline-derived CDR1 and CDR2 are WNHNN and SYGVQD (reference sequence). This CDR3 contains 17 residues. CDR3 bases: TGCGCCAGCAGTGAGTCGCAGGAGATCATTTCCGGGGATGGCTACACCTTC. Protein: CASSESQEIISGDGYTF.

This chain uses TRBV2 with TRBJ1-1, with 10 bases matching TRBD1. Trimming removed 5 bases from V and 3 bases from J; junction bases left unmatched: 9. Germline values: CDR1 SNHLY, CDR2 FYNNEI. The CDR3 extends over 16 amino acids. CDR3 residues: CASSRQGAGRDTEAFF. The DNA for the CDR3 is TGTGCCAGCAGTCGACAGGGGGCAGGTCGGGACACTGAAGCTTTCTTT.

This sequence joins TRBV7-2 and TRBJ1-2; 8 positions match TRBD1. The length of the CDR3 is 13 residues. V was clipped by 5 bases and J by 4 bases; unmatched bases: 3. Germline V lookup: CDR1 SGHTA, CDR2 FQGNSA. The chain's CDR3 is CASSTTGGYGYTF. CDR3 DNA: TGTGCCAGCAGCACTACAGGGGGCTATGGCTACACCTTC.

This chain links TRBV6-2 or TRBV6-3 with TRBJ1-2; 8 positions match TRBD1. Germline lookup yields CDR1 MNHEY and CDR2 SVGEGT. The CDR3 covers 13 residues. J gave up 6 bases and V 4 bases, and 4 bases lay outside the gene matches. The CDR3 DNA is TGTGCCAGCAGTTCCAGGGGGCGTGATGGCTACACCTTC. It translates to CASSSRGRDGYTF.

The chain is built from TRBV4-1 and TRBJ1-4; D unresolved. In germline, CDR1 is MGHRA, CDR2 YSYEKL. This CDR3 spans 15 amino acids. V was pared by 1 base and J by 4 bases, with 10 bases between. In DNA form, the CDR3 reads TGCGCCAGCAGCCAAGTAACTCGGTTTAATGAAAAACTGTTTTTT. As protein: CASSQVTRFNEKLFF.

This chain links TRBV6-5 with TRBJ1-3; tentatively, D is TRBD1 (5 bases). Per germline, CDR1 MNHEY and CDR2 SVGAGI. V was trimmed by 6 bases and J by 4 bases, leaving 10 bases between them. This CDR3 region has 13 residues. CDR3 nucleotide sequence: TGTGCCAGCAGGGTCGGGGGGGGAAACACCATATATTTT. Encoded protein: CASRVGGGNTIYF.

The chain is built from TRBV7-3 and TRBJ2-3; 7 nucleotides match TRBD1. The CDR3 is 14 amino acids. Looked up from germline, CDR1 is SGHTA and CDR2 is FQGTGA. The junction had 7 bases not matched to a gene; V was cut back by 6 bases and J by 4 bases. The CDR3 coding sequence is TGTGCCAGCAGTGACCGACAGGGTCCAGATACGCAGTATTTT. Amino acids: CASSDRQGPDTQYF.

The gene calls are TRBV30 and TRBJ2-7, with D maybe TRBD2 (6 bases). Looked up from germline, CDR1 is GTSNPN and CDR2 is SVGIG (reference sequence). V was pared by 0 bases and J by 5 bases, with 11 bases between. CDR3 length: 13 residues. The CDR3 region has the DNA TGTGCCTGGAGTGTTTTACCGGGGGACGAGCAGTACTTC. Its protein is CAWSVLPGDEQYF.